This T cell receptor (beta chain) was sequenced during a study of cytomegalovirus exposure and HLA in healthy donors. Study-wide results and limits: Upon later analysis, HLA-associated TCR beta chains proved more clonally expanded than other, equally common chains. Later work found that TCR association rates differed between HLA loci; DRB1 had the most and HLA-C the fewest.

Researchers ran the PCR with 60 Vbeta and 13 Jbeta primers. Data came from immunoSEQ multiplex PCR; TCRdb stores just in-frame clones and leaves some out. The sample has some 57,000 clones; roughly 90% are singletons. Germline trimming cut 8 bases from V and 1 base from J; bases unmatched to any gene: 9. The CDR3 spans 15 residues. CDR1 and CDR2 from the germline V gene are ENHRY and SYGVKD. Points on this clone: The target antigen is unknown.

This sequence joins TRBV10-3 and TRBJ2-7; TRBD1 matches at 9 bases. Source material: PBMCs. The sequence derives from a man aged 30-40 years in good health and CMV-seropositive. Here the CDR3 reads CAIGNPGQGSYEQYF. The CDR3 DNA reads TGTGCCATCGGGAATCCGGGACAGGGTTCCTACGAGCAGTACTTC.